The present T cell receptor beta chain was sequenced within a study of T cell changes during pregnancy in multiple sclerosis. TCRdb's table, derived via immunoSEQ multiplex PCR, lists solely in-frame clones and lacks some. The table shows approximately 53,000 clones, with about nine tenths occurring only once. This CDR3 has 14 residues. With V trimmed by 6 bases and J by 8 bases, 9 bases remained unmatched. Germline lookup yields CDR1 MNHEY and CDR2 SVGAGI. The sequence was obtained from a female donor in good health, enrolled as a control in a pregnancy study. The V call is TRBV6-5, the J call TRBJ2-1; 8 nucleotides align to TRBD2. The sequencing used CD4+ T cells from peripheral blood mononuclear cells, collected after pregnancy. The CDR3 region is CASSDTGGVDEQFF. CDR3 nucleotide sequence: TGTGCCAGCAGCGATACCGGGGGGGTTGATGAGCAGTTCTTC.